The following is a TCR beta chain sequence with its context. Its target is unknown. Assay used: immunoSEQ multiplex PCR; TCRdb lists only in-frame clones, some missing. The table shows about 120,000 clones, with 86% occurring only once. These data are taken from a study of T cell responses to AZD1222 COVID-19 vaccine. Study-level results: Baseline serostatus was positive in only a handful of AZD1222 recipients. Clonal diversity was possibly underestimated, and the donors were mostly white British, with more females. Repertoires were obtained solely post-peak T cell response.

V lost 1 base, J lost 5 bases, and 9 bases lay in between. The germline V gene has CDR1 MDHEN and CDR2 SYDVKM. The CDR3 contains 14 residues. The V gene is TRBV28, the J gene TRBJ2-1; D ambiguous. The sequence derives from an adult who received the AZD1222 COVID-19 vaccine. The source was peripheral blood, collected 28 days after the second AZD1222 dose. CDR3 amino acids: CASSLFDWDNEQFF. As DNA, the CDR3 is TGTGCCAGCAGTTTATTCGACTGGGACAATGAGCAGTTCTTC.